These 26 T cell receptor beta chains were all obtained from the same sample, sequenced in a study of radiotherapy plus CTLA-4 blockade in lung cancer. Sequenced by immunoSEQ multiplex PCR; TCRdb stores in-frame clones only, minus some. There are around 70,000 clones in the sample; approximately 79% occur only once, and more than 15% lies in the top ten. Here the sequenced sample was peripheral blood, taken from a patient treated with radiotherapy plus ipilimumab. These receptor sequences come from a human donor with non-small cell lung cancer whose response to radiotherapy plus ipilimumab could not be evaluated. Some clones in this sample may be carry-over from other donors' samples.

The chain carries TRBV7-9 and TRBJ2-7; 11 bases are a match to TRBD1. The CDR3 loop spans 14 amino acids. V shed 5 bases, J shed 6 bases, and the junction held 6 bases outside the gene matches. CDR1 SEHNR and CDR2 FQNEAQ come from the germline V gene (reference sequence). This chain's CDR3 is CASSRDRGFREQYF. CDR3 sequence (DNA): TGTGCCAGCAGCCGGGACAGGGGGTTCCGCGAGCAGTACTTC.

The chain couples TRBV5-1 to TRBJ1-2, with a tentative D call TRBD1 (6 bases). V dropped 4 bases and J dropped 4 bases, with 20 bases sitting between them. The CDR3 is 16 amino acids. From germline, CDR1 is SGHRS and CDR2 YFSETQ. The CDR3 loop reads CASSPVIRDTPYGYTF. The CDR3 DNA follows: TGCGCCAGCAGCCCAGTCATTAGGGACACCCCCTATGGCTACACCTTC.

This clone was seen a handful of times. The chain uses TRBV28 and TRBJ1-1; a weak D match, TRBD1 (5 bases). Germline loops: CDR1 MDHEN, CDR2 SYDVKM. This CDR3 is 12 amino acids long. Trimming stripped 4 bases from V and 5 bases from J, with 8 bases between. CDR3 nucleotides: TGTGCCAGCAGTTCAGGGTGGACTGAAGCTTTCTTT. This gives the protein CASSSGWTEAFF.

V and J are TRBV2 and TRBJ1-5; no reliable D call. The CDR3 contains 13 residues. Germline assignment: CDR1 SNHLY and CDR2 FYNNEI. V gave up 7 bases and J gave up 2 bases, with 9 bases separating them. The CDR3 loop is CASKLQGNQPQHF. The DNA of the CDR3 is TGTGCCAGCAAGTTGCAGGGCAATCAGCCCCAGCATTTT. The full variable domain, in which reference TRBV2 and TRBJ1-5 provide the parts outside the CDR3, is EPEVTQTPSHQVTQMGQEVILRCVPISNHLYFYWYRQILGQKVEFLVSFYNNEISEKSEIFDDQFSVERPDGSNFTLKIRSTKLEDSAMYFCASKLQGNQPQHFGDGTRLSIL.

The gene calls are TRBV27 and TRBJ2-1; perhaps TRBD2 as D (6 bases). The CDR3 is made up of 14 amino acids. The V gene's germline CDR1 is MNHEY and CDR2 SMNVEV (reference sequence). Trimming removed 5 bases at V and 2 bases at J, with 10 bases between. The CDR3 loop reads CASSGDWTYNEQFF. CDR3 DNA sequence: TGTGCCAGCAGTGGGGACTGGACCTACAATGAGCAGTTCTTC.

The V gene is TRBV2, the J gene TRBJ2-1; possible D gene TRBD2, 6 bases. Trimming removed 2 bases at V and 12 bases at J, with 17 bases between. The CDR3 is 14 residues long. Germline assignment: CDR1 SNHLY and CDR2 FYNNEI. In DNA, the CDR3 is TGTGCCAGCAGTGAATTCCCGGGAGCCGAGCGGCAGTTCTTC. Amino acids: CASSEFPGAERQFF.

This clone turned up a few times. The rearrangement uses TRBV5-8 and TRBJ1-2; D remains ambiguous. Trimming cost V 2 bases and J 1 base, with 6 bases left between them. The CDR3 spans 13 residues. The germline V gene encodes CDR1 SGHTS and CDR2 YDEGEE. CDR3 sequence reads: CASSFPGNYGYTF. The CDR3 region has the DNA TGTGCCAGCAGCTTCCCGGGTAACTATGGCTACACCTTC. Filled out from reference TRBV5-8 and TRBJ1-2, the complete variable domain reads EAGVTQSPTHLIKTRGQQATLRCSPISGHTSVYWYQQALGLGLQFLLWYDEGEERNRGNFPPRFSGRQFPNYSSELNVNALELEDSALYLCASSFPGNYGYTFGSGTRLTVV.

The V gene is TRBV28, the J gene TRBJ1-1; D gene unclear. The ends were cut back, 1 base at V and 6 bases at J, with 6 bases in the middle. The germline V gene has CDR1 MDHEN and CDR2 SYDVKM. The CDR3 totals 12 residues. CDR3: CASSLLSAEAFF. In nucleotides, the CDR3 is TGTGCCAGCAGTTTATTATCCGCTGAAGCTTTCTTT.

The chain is built from TRBV27 and TRBJ1-2, with TRBD1 identical over 7 bases. Germline trimming cut 5 bases from V and 5 bases from J; bases unmatched to any gene: 8. The CDR3 consists of 14 residues. Germline V gene lookup returns CDR1 MNHEY and CDR2 SMNVEV (reference sequence). The CDR3 loop reads CASSPYGTAYGYTF. The CDR3 coding sequence is TGTGCCAGCAGTCCATACGGGACAGCATATGGCTACACCTTC.

This chain uses TRBV7-9 with TRBJ1-1; 7 bases line up with TRBD1. Losses at the gene ends were 7 bases for V and 4 bases for J; bases not matched to a gene: 9. The length of the CDR3 is 14 residues. Germline CDR1 and CDR2: SEHNR and FQNEAQ (reference sequence). Written as DNA, the CDR3 is TGTGCCAGCACATCTCAGGGGGGAGGCACTGAAGCTTTCTTT. This sequence encodes CASTSQGGGTEAFF.

The gene calls are TRBV10-3 and TRBJ1-6; TRBD1 aligns across 8 bases. The length of the CDR3 is 14 residues. The germline V gene encodes CDR1 ENHRY and CDR2 SYGVKD. The J segment lost 8 bases and the V segment lost 10 bases, leaving 10 bases of the junction unmatched. In DNA form, the CDR3 reads TGTGCCACACAGGGGGGGGAGGGGTATTCACCCCTCCACTTT. This sequence encodes CATQGGEGYSPLHF.

The chain uses TRBV19 and TRBJ2-6; 7 nucleotides agree with TRBD2. This CDR3 spans 16 amino acids. In germline, CDR1 is LNHDA, CDR2 SQIVND (reference sequence). Trimming at V came to 6 bases and at J to 1 base, leaving 6 bases not matched to a gene. This CDR3 is CASRPGGGSGANVLTF. For the CDR3, the DNA is TGTGCCAGTAGGCCCGGCGGGGGATCTGGGGCCAACGTCCTGACTTTC.

V is TRBV5-1 and J is TRBJ2-2; no reliable D call. This CDR3 has 13 amino acids. Trimming took off 5 bases at V and 1 base at J, with 6 bases between the two ends. Germline lookup yields CDR1 SGHRS and CDR2 YFSETQ. CDR3 protein: CASSSQNTGELFF. The CDR3 coding sequence is TGCGCCAGCAGTAGTCAGAACACCGGGGAGCTGTTTTTT.

This chain joins TRBV28 and TRBJ1-2; 10 bases are shared with TRBD1. Germline V gene data show CDR1 as MDHEN and CDR2 as SYDVKM. This CDR3 region has 15 residues. Germline trimming cut 5 bases from V and 6 bases from J; bases unmatched to any gene: 9. DNA for the CDR3: TGTGCCAGCAGTATTTTATTCGGGACAGGGGATGGCTACACCTTC. Protein product: CASSILFGTGDGYTF.

To note about this clone: This same CDR3 is encoded by further DNA sequences in the sample. The chain employs TRBV5-1 and TRBJ1-6, with TRBD1 matching 7 bases. With V trimmed by 2 bases and J by 0 bases, 5 bases remained unmatched. Germline V gene data show CDR1 as SGHRS and CDR2 as YFSETQ. The CDR3 spans 17 residues. In DNA form, the CDR3 reads TGCGCCAGCAGCTTTACAGGGGTAATCTCCTATAATTCACCCCTCCACTTT. This translates into CASSFTGVISYNSPLHF.

The chain joins TRBV5-1 to TRBJ1-2, with D maybe TRBD1 (6 bases). Germline V CDR1 and CDR2: SGHRS, YFSETQ. V was cut by 2 bases and J by 1 base, with 9 bases left in between. CDR3 size: 14 residues. CDR3: CASSFDRNNYGYTF. The DNA of the CDR3 is TGCGCCAGCAGCTTCGACAGGAATAACTATGGCTACACCTTC.

This chain connects TRBV29-1 to TRBJ2-1; 10 bases are a match to TRBD2. This CDR3 spans 14 amino acids. Germline-derived CDR1 and CDR2 are SQVTM and ANQGSEA. V was pared by 6 bases and J by 4 bases, with 6 bases of the junction left unmatched. The CDR3, as DNA: TGCAGCGTCCCCGCTAGCGGGGGATACAATGAGCAGTTCTTC. This sequence encodes CSVPASGGYNEQFF.

This chain uses TRBV18 with TRBJ2-5; perhaps TRBD1 as D (6 bases). With 3 bases removed from V and 6 bases from J, the gap between germline ends came to 17 bases. The length of the CDR3 is 15 residues. Germline values: CDR1 KGHSH, CDR2 LQKENI. The CDR3 is CASSPGQGPLQTQYF. The CDR3 region has the DNA TGTGCCAGCTCACCTGGCCAGGGGCCACTCCAGACCCAGTACTTC.

The chain has TRBV5-6 and TRBJ2-7; D possibly corresponds to TRBD2 (6 bases). This CDR3 has 14 amino acids. V was clipped by 4 bases and J by 2 bases, with 13 bases between them. Per germline, CDR1 SGHDT and CDR2 YYEEEE. CDR3 DNA sequence: TGTGCCAGCAGCCCCGGGACTCTCGCCTACGAGCAGTACTTC. Translation gives CASSPGTLAYEQYF.

This chain links TRBV6-1 with TRBJ2-3; 10 bases are a match to TRBD2. The CDR3 has 15 amino acids. Unmatched junction bases numbered 1, after V lost 3 bases and J lost 1 base. Germline CDR1 reads MNHNS; CDR2 reads SASEGT. CDR3 nucleotide sequence: TGTGCCAGCAGTGATAGCGGGGGGCGCACAGATACGCAGTATTTT. Amino acid sequence: CASSDSGGRTDTQYF.

The CDR3: CASSIGPAGGPGEQFF. Here the CDR3 DNA reads TGTGCCAGTAGTATAGGGCCAGCGGGGGGGCCTGGTGAGCAGTTCTTC. The chain carries TRBV19 and TRBJ2-1; 10 positions agree with TRBD2. CDR1 and CDR2 from the germline V gene are LNHDA and SQIVND (reference sequence). The length of the CDR3 is 16 residues. V lost 1 base, J lost 9 bases, and 9 bases stayed unmatched.

The rearrangement joins TRBV6-5 to TRBJ2-1, with 8 bases aligning to TRBD1. The CDR3 contains 15 residues. CDR1 and CDR2 (germline): MNHEY, SVGAGI. V gave up 6 bases and J gave up 7 bases; unmatched junction bases: 11. In nucleotides, the CDR3 is TGTGCCAGCAGAAGTAGCCGGGACAGGACAAATGAGCAGTTCTTC. This codes for CASRSSRDRTNEQFF.

This clone was found a few times. The V and J genes are TRBV6-5 and TRBJ1-1, with a possible D match to TRBD1 (5 bases). The CDR3 has 13 residues. From germline, CDR1 is MNHEY and CDR2 SVGAGI. V lost 7 bases, J lost 2 bases, and 11 bases lay in between. CDR3 nucleotide sequence: TGTGCCAGCAAGGACAACCGCAACACTGAAGCTTTCTTT. This translates into CASKDNRNTEAFF.

This clone was seen at least ten times. The rearrangement uses TRBV19 and TRBJ1-1, with TRBD1 as a possible D gene (6 bases). The ends were cut back, 5 bases at V and 4 bases at J, with 11 bases in the middle. CDR1 LNHDA and CDR2 SQIVND come from the germline V gene (reference sequence). This CDR3 has 13 amino acids. In nucleotides, the CDR3 is TGTGCCAGTAGTGAAACAGGGCGCACTGAAGCTTTCTTT. Translating gives CASSETGRTEAFF.

The chain carries TRBV6-6 and TRBJ1-1; TRBD1 might be the D (5 bases). Trimming removed 0 bases at V and 4 bases at J, with 9 bases between. The V gene's germline CDR1 is MNHNY and CDR2 SVGAGI (reference sequence). The CDR3 covers 14 residues. The CDR3 nucleotides are TGTGCCAGCAGTTACTCGGGGGGGGGCACTGAAGCTTTCTTT. This sequence encodes CASSYSGGGTEAFF.

This chain links TRBV7-2 with TRBJ2-3; D gene uncertain. Germline values: CDR1 SGHTA, CDR2 FQGNSA. Trimming cost V 1 base and J 6 bases, with 11 bases left between them. This CDR3 contains 14 residues. CDR3 nucleotide sequence: TGTGCCAGCAGCTTAGAGACCCACGGGGATACGCAGTATTTT. Its translation is CASSLETHGDTQYF. The complete variable domain, with remaining parts taken from reference TRBV7-2 and TRBJ2-3, reads GAGVSQSPSNKVTEKGKDVELRCDPISGHTALYWYRQSLGQGLEFLIYFQGNSAPDKSGLPSDRFSAERTGGSVSTLTIQRTQQEDSAVYLCASSLETHGDTQYFGPGTRLTVL.